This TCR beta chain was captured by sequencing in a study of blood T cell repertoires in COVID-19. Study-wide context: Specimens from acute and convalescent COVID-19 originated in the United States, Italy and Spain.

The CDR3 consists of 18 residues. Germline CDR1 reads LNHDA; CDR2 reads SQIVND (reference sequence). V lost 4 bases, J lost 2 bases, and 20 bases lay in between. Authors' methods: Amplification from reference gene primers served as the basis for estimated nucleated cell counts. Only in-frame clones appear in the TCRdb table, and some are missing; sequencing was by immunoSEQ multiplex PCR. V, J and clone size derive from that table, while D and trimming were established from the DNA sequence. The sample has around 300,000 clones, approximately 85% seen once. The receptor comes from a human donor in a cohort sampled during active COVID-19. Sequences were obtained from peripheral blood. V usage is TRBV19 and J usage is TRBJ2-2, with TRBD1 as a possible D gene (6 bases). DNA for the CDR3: TGTGCCAGTAGTAACCACAGGGTATCCGAACCAAACACCGGGGAGCTGTTTTTT. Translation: CASSNHRVSEPNTGELFF.